The clone carrying this T cell receptor (beta chain) was seen many times. These data come from a study of T-cell reconstitution after alpha-beta-depleted transplantation in children. The CDR3 has 14 residues. Germline CDR1 SQVTM, CDR2 ANQGSEA. Trimming cost V 4 bases and J 3 bases, with 14 bases left between them. This sample's TCRbeta library carried unique molecular identifier barcodes. MiXCR, applied by TCRdb to the PCR reads, yields one record per CDR3 protein. The sample has fewer than 400,000 distinct CDR3 sequences, about a fifth seen once. The sequencing used PBMCs from the stem cell graft donor, collected from the stem cell graft. This clonotype was sampled from a human donor who donated a stem cell graft to a child with acute myeloid leukemia. The chain has TRBV29-1 and TRBJ2-3; D unclear. CDR3 in DNA: TGCAGCGTTGCTCCCGGCAGACTGACAGATACGCAGTATTTT. Its protein is CSVAPGRLTDTQYF.